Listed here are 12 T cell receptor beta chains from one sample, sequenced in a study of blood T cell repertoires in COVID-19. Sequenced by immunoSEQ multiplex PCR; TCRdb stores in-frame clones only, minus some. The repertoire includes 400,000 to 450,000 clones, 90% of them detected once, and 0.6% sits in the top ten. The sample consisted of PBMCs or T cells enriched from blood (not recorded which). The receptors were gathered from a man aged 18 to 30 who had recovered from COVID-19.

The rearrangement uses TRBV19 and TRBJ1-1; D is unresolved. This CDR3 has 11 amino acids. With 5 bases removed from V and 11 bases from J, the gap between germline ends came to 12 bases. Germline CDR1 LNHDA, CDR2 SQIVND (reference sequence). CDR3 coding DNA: TGTGCCAGTAGTCCCCCACAGTACGCTTTCTTT. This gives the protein CASSPPQYAFF.

Here the CDR3 reads CASSVYETENTGELFF. As DNA, the CDR3 is TGTGCCAGCAGCGTATATGAGACAGAGAACACCGGGGAGCTGTTTTTT. This chain uses TRBV9 with TRBJ2-2, with D possibly being TRBD1 (5 bases). Germline V gives CDR1 SGDLS, CDR2 YYNGEE. V was cut by 1 base and J by 1 base, with 11 bases left in between. CDR3 length: 16 amino acids.

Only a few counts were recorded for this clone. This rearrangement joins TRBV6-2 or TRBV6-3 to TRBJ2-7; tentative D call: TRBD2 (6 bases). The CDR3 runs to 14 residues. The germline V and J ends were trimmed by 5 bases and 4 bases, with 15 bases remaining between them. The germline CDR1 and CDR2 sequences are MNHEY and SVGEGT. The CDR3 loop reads CASSKDPGEYEQYF. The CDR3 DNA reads TGTGCCAGCAGTAAAGACCCGGGGGAGTACGAGCAGTACTTC.

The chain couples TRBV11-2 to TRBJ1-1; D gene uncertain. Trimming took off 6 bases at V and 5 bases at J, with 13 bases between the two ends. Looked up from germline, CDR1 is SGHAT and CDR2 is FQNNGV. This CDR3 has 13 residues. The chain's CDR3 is CASRTRFLTEAFF. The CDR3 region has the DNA TGTGCCAGCAGAACCAGGTTTTTGACTGAAGCTTTCTTT. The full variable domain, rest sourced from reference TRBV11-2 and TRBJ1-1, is EAGVAQSPRYKIIEKRQSVAFWCNPISGHATLYWYQQILGQGPKLLIQFQNNGVVDDSQLPKDRFSAERLKGVDSTLKIQPAKLEDSAVYLCASRTRFLTEAFFGQGTRLTVV.

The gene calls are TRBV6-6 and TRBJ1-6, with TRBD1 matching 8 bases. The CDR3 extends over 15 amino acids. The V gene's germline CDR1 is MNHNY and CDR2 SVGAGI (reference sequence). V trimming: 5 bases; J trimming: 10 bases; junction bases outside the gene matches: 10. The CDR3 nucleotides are TGTGCCAGCAGTCCTGCGACAGGGGCCGGATCACCCCTCCACTTT. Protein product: CASSPATGAGSPLHF.

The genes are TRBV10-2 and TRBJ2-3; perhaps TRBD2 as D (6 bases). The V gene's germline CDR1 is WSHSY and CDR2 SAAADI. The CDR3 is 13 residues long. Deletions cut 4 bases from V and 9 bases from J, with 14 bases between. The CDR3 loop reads CASSARRERTQYF. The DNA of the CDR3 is TGCGCCAGCAGTGCCCGACGGGAGAGGACGCAGTATTTT.

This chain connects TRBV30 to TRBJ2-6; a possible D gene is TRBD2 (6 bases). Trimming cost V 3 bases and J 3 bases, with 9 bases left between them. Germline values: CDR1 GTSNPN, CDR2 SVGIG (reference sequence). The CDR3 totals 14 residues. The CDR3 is CAWSGGFGANVLTF. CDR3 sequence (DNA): TGTGCCTGGAGCGGGGGTTTTGGGGCCAACGTCCTGACTTTC.

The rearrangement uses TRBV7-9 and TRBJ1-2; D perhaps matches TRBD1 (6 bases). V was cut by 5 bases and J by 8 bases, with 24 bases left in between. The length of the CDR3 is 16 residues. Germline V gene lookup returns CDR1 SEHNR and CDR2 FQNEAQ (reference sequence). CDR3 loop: CASSIFSGQGLSGYTF. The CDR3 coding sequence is TGTGCCAGCAGCATCTTTAGTGGGCAGGGGTTAAGCGGCTACACCTTC.

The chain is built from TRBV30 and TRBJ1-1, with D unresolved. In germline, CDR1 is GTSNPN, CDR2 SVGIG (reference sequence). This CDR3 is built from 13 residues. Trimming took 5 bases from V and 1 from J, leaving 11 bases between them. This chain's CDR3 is CAWSNRGNTEAFF. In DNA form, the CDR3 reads TGTGCCTGGTCTAACCGAGGGAACACTGAAGCTTTCTTT. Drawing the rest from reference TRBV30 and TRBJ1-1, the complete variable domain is SQTIHQWPATLVQPVGSPLSLECTVEGTSNPNLYWYRQAAGRGLQLLFYSVGIGQISSEVPQNLSASRPQDRQFILSSKKLLLSDSGFYLCAWSNRGNTEAFFGQGTRLTVV.

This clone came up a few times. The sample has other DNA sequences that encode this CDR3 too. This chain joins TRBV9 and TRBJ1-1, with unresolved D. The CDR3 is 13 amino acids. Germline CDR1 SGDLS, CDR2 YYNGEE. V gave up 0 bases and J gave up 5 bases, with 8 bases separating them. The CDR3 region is CASSVGQFTEAFF. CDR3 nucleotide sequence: TGTGCCAGCAGCGTAGGCCAGTTTACTGAAGCTTTCTTT.

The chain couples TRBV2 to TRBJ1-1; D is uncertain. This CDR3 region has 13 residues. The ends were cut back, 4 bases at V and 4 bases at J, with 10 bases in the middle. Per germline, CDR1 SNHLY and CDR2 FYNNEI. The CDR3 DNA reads TGTGCCAGCAGTGGGAACTCGGGCACTGAAGCTTTCTTT. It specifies CASSGNSGTEAFF.

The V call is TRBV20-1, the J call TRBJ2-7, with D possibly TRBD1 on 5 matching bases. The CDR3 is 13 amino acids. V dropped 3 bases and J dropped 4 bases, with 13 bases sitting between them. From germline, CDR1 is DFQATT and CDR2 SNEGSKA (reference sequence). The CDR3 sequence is CSASRLDSYEQYF. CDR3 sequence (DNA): TGCAGTGCTAGTCGGCTAGACAGTTACGAGCAGTACTTC.